A selection of T cell receptor beta chains follows, all from one sample in a study of blood T cell repertoires in COVID-19. The table came from immunoSEQ multiplex PCR; TCRdb's copy has only in-frame clones and leaves some out. Of hundreds of thousands of clones listed, around nine tenths are singletons. The specimen was peripheral blood. The receptors shown here come from a young woman who had recovered from COVID-19. CDR3s include the opening cysteine and the closing phenylalanine or tryptophan. D genes are given only for firm matches. Not all rows give a size; the values are once, few, many and, for expanded clones, a class.

j_gene | abundance | v_gene | d_gene | CDR3aa | CDR3nt
TRBJ1-1 | few | TRBV24-1 | . | CATKKGGMNTEAFF | TGTGCCACCAAAAAAGGAGGGATGAACACTGAAGCTTTCTTT
TRBJ1-1 | . | TRBV10-3 | . | CAISRSGNTEAFF | TGTGCCATCAGTCGCTCAGGGAACACTGAAGCTTTCTTT
TRBJ2-3 | once | TRBV11-3 | TRBD2 | CASSPSGITDTQYF | TGTGCCAGCAGCCCTAGCGGGATCACAGATACGCAGTATTTT
TRBJ1-1 | once | TRBV11-3 | . | CASSLEGGNEAFF | TGTGCCAGCAGCTTAGAGGGGGGGAATGAAGCTTTCTTT
TRBJ1-2 | . | TRBV2 | . | CASSRRSRGYTF | TGTGCCAGCAGTCGTCGGAGTCGAGGCTACACCTTC
TRBJ1-1 | . | TRBV19 | TRBD1 | CASSINRGRGSSGTEAFF | TGTGCCAGTAGTATTAACAGGGGGAGAGGGTCTTCAGGGACTGAAGCTTTCTTT
TRBJ2-3 | . | TRBV4-3 | . | CASSQDLADTQYF | TGCGCCAGCAGCCAAGATCTAGCAGATACGCAGTATTTT
TRBJ2-1 | . | TRBV2 | TRBD2 | CASSARGREQFF | TGTGCCAGCAGTGCTCGCGGGAGGGAGCAGTTCTTC
TRBJ2-1 | . | TRBV7-9 | TRBD2 | CASSLGLAVNNEQFF | TGTGCCAGCAGCTTGGGACTAGCGGTCAACAATGAGCAGTTCTTC
TRBJ1-5 | . | TRBV30 | TRBD1 | CAWSVGTVSNQPQHF | TGTGCCTGGAGCGTCGGGACAGTGAGCAATCAGCCCCAGCATTTT
TRBJ1-1 | . | TRBV6-6 | . | CASSYRGWGGDTEAFF | TGTGCCAGCAGTTACCGAGGGTGGGGAGGGGACACTGAAGCTTTCTTT
TRBJ1-4 | . | TRBV7-6 | . | CASSLGVRTNEKLFF | TGTGCCAGCAGCTTAGGTGTCAGAACTAATGAAAAACTGTTTTTT
TRBJ1-2 | . | TRBV11-2 | TRBD1 | CASSYRVRQGSGYTF | TGTGCCAGCAGCTACAGGGTTCGACAGGGGTCTGGCTACACCTTC
TRBJ1-4 | . | TRBV18 | TRBD1 | CASSPGQGRYEKLFF | TGTGCCAGCTCACCCGGACAGGGGAGATATGAAAAACTGTTTTTT
TRBJ2-5 | once | TRBV9 | . | CASSPGGDWRQETQYF | TGTGCCAGCAGCCCTGGCGGGGACTGGAGGCAAGAGACCCAGTACTTC
TRBJ2-3 | . | TRBV27 | . | CASSLLSTDTQYF | TGTGCCAGCAGTTTATTAAGCACAGATACGCAGTATTTT
TRBJ2-1 | . | TRBV20-1 | TRBD2 | CSASKASGANNEQFF | TGCAGTGCTAGTAAGGCTAGCGGGGCTAATAATGAGCAGTTCTTC
TRBJ2-2 | . | TRBV9 | . | CASSVVRGTNTGELFF | TGTGCCAGCAGCGTAGTGCGCGGGACGAACACCGGGGAGCTGTTTTTT
TRBJ2-3 | . | TRBV9 | . | CASSPRPTDTQYF | TGTGCCAGCAGCCCCCGTCCTACAGATACGCAGTATTTT
TRBJ1-2 | . | TRBV19 | . | CASSITGGDYGYTF | TGTGCCAGTAGTATAACGGGGGGTGACTATGGCTACACCTTC
TRBJ2-1 | . | TRBV28 | . | CASSGLYNEQFF | TGTGCCAGCAGTGGGCTCTACAATGAGCAGTTCTTC
TRBJ2-1 | . | TRBV5-1 | TRBD2 | CASSPGTSGTSGRLYNEQFF | TGCGCCAGCAGCCCGGGGACCTCCGGGACTAGCGGGAGGCTCTACAATGAGCAGTTCTTC
TRBJ2-5 | . | TRBV6-5 | . | CASRLHSQEGTQYF | TGTGCCAGCAGGCTACATAGCCAAGAGGGGACCCAGTACTTC
TRBJ2-1 | . | TRBV6-2/TRBV6-3 | TRBD2 | CASSRGTSGSYGSEQFF | TGTGCCAGCAGCCGCGGGACTAGCGGGAGTTACGGTAGTGAGCAGTTCTTC
TRBJ1-1 | . | TRBV4-3 | . | CASSQEHGQAEAFF | TGCGCCAGCAGCCAAGAGCATGGGCAGGCTGAAGCTTTCTTT
TRBJ2-3 | . | TRBV21-1 | . | CASSARTSGREDTQYF | TGTGCCAGCAGCGCTAGGACTAGCGGGAGGGAGGATACGCAGTATTTT
TRBJ1-3 | . | TRBV5-1 | TRBD1 | CASSLGQGLPSGNTIYF | TGCGCCAGCAGCTTAGGACAGGGTTTGCCCTCTGGAAACACCATATATTTT
TRBJ1-2 | . | TRBV24-1 | TRBD1 | CATSDPGTANYGYTF | TGTGCCACCAGTGATCCCGGGACAGCTAACTATGGCTACACCTTC
TRBJ2-4 | . | TRBV20-1 | . | CSASKRLGQNIQYF | TGCAGTGCTAGTAAGCGACTAGGGCAAAACATTCAGTACTTC
TRBJ1-1 | once | TRBV6-4 | TRBD1 | CASSDLQGAVLRWTEAFF | TGTGCCAGCAGTGACCTACAGGGGGCGGTCCTGAGGTGGACTGAAGCTTTCTTT
TRBJ1-1 | once | TRBV5-1 | . | CASSLRTAGVNTEAFF | TGCGCCAGCAGCTTGCGTACGGCAGGGGTGAACACTGAAGCTTTCTTT
TRBJ1-1 | . | TRBV5-8 | TRBD1 | CASSEGTGGLTEAFF | TGTGCCAGCAGCGAAGGGACAGGGGGTTTAACTGAAGCTTTCTTT